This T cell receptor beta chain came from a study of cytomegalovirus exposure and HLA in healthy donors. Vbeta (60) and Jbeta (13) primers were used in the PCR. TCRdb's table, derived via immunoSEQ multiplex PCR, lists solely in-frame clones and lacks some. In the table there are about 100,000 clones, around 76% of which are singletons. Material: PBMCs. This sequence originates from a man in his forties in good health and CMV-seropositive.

CDR3 DNA: TGCGCCAGCAGCTTAACGGACTATGGCTACACCTTC. It is translated as CASSLTDYGYTF. The chain combines TRBV5-1 with TRBJ1-2, with D hard to call. Germline assignment: CDR1 SGHRS and CDR2 YFSETQ. The CDR3 totals 12 residues. V lost 2 bases and J 3 bases, leaving 5 bases between the germline ends.